One and the same sample provided the 26 T cell receptor beta chains below, sequenced in a study of identical twins. TCRdb re-derived calls from the 5' RACE reads in MiXCR, one entry per CDR3 protein. The table records around 530,000 distinct CDR3 sequences, approximately 16% of them present only once. This sample was shared with a second study, whose subject was yellow fever vaccine responses in identical twins.

Sequences were obtained from CD4+ T cells sorted from blood. These TCRs come from a woman between 18 and 29 years old in good health.

This clonotype was found a few times. The chain employs TRBV29-1 and TRBJ2-1; possibly TRBD1 for D (5 bases). CDR3 length equals 13 residues. The ends were cut back, 6 bases at V and 2 bases at J, with 11 bases in the middle. In germline, CDR1 is SQVTM, CDR2 ANQGSEA. The CDR3 region is CSVVQDTYNEQFF. The CDR3 DNA follows: TGCAGCGTAGTACAGGATACCTACAATGAGCAGTTCTTC.

The CDR3 nucleotides read TGTGCCATCAGTGAGTCATCAGGCAATCAGCCCCAGCATTTT. This encodes CAISESSGNQPQHF. The gene calls are TRBV10-3 and TRBJ1-5; D unresolved. V dropped 0 bases and J dropped 2 bases, with 5 bases sitting between them. The CDR3 spans 14 residues. CDR1 ENHRY and CDR2 SYGVKD come from the germline V gene.

The rearrangement uses TRBV25-1 and TRBJ1-2; TRBD1 is a possible D gene (6 bases). Trimming removed 4 bases from V and 6 bases from J, with 9 bases in between. The CDR3 runs 12 residues. The germline V gene has CDR1 MGHDK and CDR2 SYGVNS. As DNA, the CDR3 is TGTGCCAGCAGTGCCTCAGGGGATGGCTACACCTTC. It yields the protein CASSASGDGYTF.

This clonotype has only a few counts. The genes are TRBV15 and TRBJ1-5, with a weak D call TRBD1 (5 bases). The CDR3 is 15 amino acids. Germline V gives CDR1 LNHNV, CDR2 YYDKDF (reference sequence). Between the trimmed V and J ends, which lost 10 bases and 6 bases, there was a span of 22 bases. The CDR3 region is CAIPTGTDVGQPQHF. The CDR3 DNA follows: TGTGCCATCCCAACCGGGACCGACGTGGGTCAGCCCCAGCATTTT.

This chain connects TRBV4-2 to TRBJ1-1; D is perhaps TRBD1 (5 bases). V was shortened by 4 bases and J by 6 bases, with 21 bases between the two germline ends. The CDR3 is 16 amino acids. CDR1 and CDR2 (germline): LGHNA, YNFKEQ. The CDR3 reads CASSPGLGSGKPEAFF. The CDR3 bases are TGTGCCAGCAGCCCAGGGCTCGGGTCGGGGAAGCCTGAAGCTTTCTTT.

This clonotype was seen only a few times. The chain links TRBV7-8 to TRBJ2-7; 7 positions match TRBD1. The CDR3 sequence is 14 residues long. CDR1 is SGHVS and CDR2 is FQNEAQ in the germline V gene. With V trimmed by 2 bases and J by 3 bases, 4 bases remained unmatched. The CDR3 region has the DNA TGTGCCAGCAGCTTACAGGACAGGAACTACGAGCAGTACGTC. The encoded protein is CASSLQDRNYEQYV.

V is TRBV7-3 and J is TRBJ2-1, with unresolved D. CDR3 length equals 15 residues. CDR1 is SGHTA and CDR2 is FQGTGA in the germline V gene. V was shortened by 0 bases and J by 1 base, with 7 bases between the two germline ends. The CDR3 region is CASSLTAQSYNEQFF. DNA for the CDR3: TGTGCCAGCAGCTTAACCGCGCAATCCTACAATGAGCAGTTCTTC.

This clonotype showed up just a few times. This chain joins TRBV6-2 or TRBV6-3 and TRBJ1-4; D ambiguous. The CDR3 contains 13 residues. V dropped 8 bases and J dropped 7 bases, with 14 bases sitting between them. The V gene's germline CDR1 is MNHEY and CDR2 SVGEGT. The CDR3 here is CASQKDLLEKLFF. The CDR3 coding sequence is TGTGCCAGCCAGAAGGATTTACTTGAAAAACTGTTTTTT.

This clonotype was counted only a few times. The chain uses TRBV5-1 and TRBJ2-7; D is perhaps TRBD1 (8 bases). Germline CDR1 is SGHRS and CDR2 is YFSETQ. CDR3 size: 14 residues. Trimming cost V 4 bases and J 4 bases, with 15 bases left between them. Written as DNA, the CDR3 is TGCGCCAGCAGCAACCTACAGGGGGGGTACGAGCAGTACTTC. Protein sequence: CASSNLQGGYEQYF.

This clonotype occurred a few times. The chain combines TRBV28 with TRBJ1-1; a possible D gene is TRBD1 (5 bases). V was clipped by 6 bases and J by 4 bases, with 21 bases between them. CDR1 is MDHEN, CDR2 SYDVKM, per germline. This CDR3 region has 16 residues. CDR3 DNA: TGTGCCAGCAGCCCCCCCGGACATTCACGGGTCACTGAAGCTTTCTTT. Amino acids: CASSPPGHSRVTEAFF.

This clonotype came up many times. The chain uses TRBV12-3 or TRBV12-4 and TRBJ2-1; D is possibly TRBD1 (5 bases). V lost 5 bases, J lost 4 bases, and 9 bases lay in between. The CDR3 spans 13 residues. The CDR3, as DNA: TGTGCCAGCAGTCAGACAGATTACAATGAGCAGTTCTTC. It yields the protein CASSQTDYNEQFF.

V gene TRBV5-6 combines with J gene TRBJ2-1; 10 bases fit TRBD2. This CDR3 contains 18 residues. Germline V gives CDR1 SGHDT, CDR2 YYEEEE. J lost 6 bases, V lost 4 bases, and 16 bases had no gene match. The CDR3: CASSLDWERGGPLNEQFF. CDR3 nucleotides: TGTGCCAGCAGCCTGGATTGGGAGCGGGGGGGTCCACTCAATGAGCAGTTCTTC.

The chain carries TRBV2 and TRBJ2-3, with a tentative D call TRBD2 (5 bases). In germline, CDR1 is SNHLY, CDR2 FYNNEI. The CDR3 spans 14 residues. Between the trimmed V and J ends, which lost 4 bases and 6 bases, there was a span of 14 bases. CDR3 in amino acids: CASSGVTRSDTQYF. CDR3 nucleotides: TGTGCCAGCAGTGGGGTTACTAGATCGGATACGCAGTATTTT.

This clonotype appeared a few times. The V and J genes are TRBV5-1 and TRBJ2-2; D tentatively fits TRBD1 or TRBD2 (5 bases each). The CDR3 loop spans 17 amino acids. V gave up 1 base and J gave up 0 bases, with 13 bases separating them. Germline V gene lookup returns CDR1 SGHRS and CDR2 YFSETQ. CDR3 coding DNA: TGCGCCAGCAGCTTGAGTGGGACCTATCCGAACACCGGGGAGCTGTTTTTT. Amino acids: CASSLSGTYPNTGELFF.

J is TRBJ2-5 and V is TRBV2; D uncertain. V gave up 3 bases and J gave up 4 bases, with 6 bases separating them. Germline lookup yields CDR1 SNHLY and CDR2 FYNNEI. The CDR3 extends over 12 amino acids. The CDR3 bases are TGTGCCAGCAGTGATATAGGAGAGACCCAGTACTTC. Translating gives CASSDIGETQYF.

This clonotype appeared a single time. The chain couples TRBV27 to TRBJ2-2; no clear D gene. V lost 5 bases and J 7 bases, leaving 8 bases between the germline ends. The CDR3 totals 12 residues. The germline gives CDR1 MNHEY, CDR2 SMNVEV (reference sequence). CDR3 in DNA: TGTGCCAGCAGTGAAAGGATCGGGGAGCTGTTTTTT. Translating gives CASSERIGELFF.

The J gene is TRBJ1-4, the V gene TRBV10-3, with D tentatively TRBD1 (6 bases). V was shortened by 6 bases and J by 7 bases, with 21 bases between the two germline ends. Per the germline V gene, CDR1 is ENHRY and CDR2 is SYGVKD. This CDR3 has 16 residues. The CDR3 DNA is TGTGCCATCAGCTCATCCGGGACATCCAGATCTGAAAAACTGTTTTTT. This translates into CAISSSGTSRSEKLFF.

The CDR3 spells CASSFGGTTAYEQYF. CDR3 DNA sequence: TGTGCCAGCAGTTTTGGTGGCACCACCGCCTACGAGCAGTACTTC. The chain couples TRBV27 to TRBJ2-7; D gene unclear. This CDR3 has 15 residues. Germline lookup yields CDR1 MNHEY and CDR2 SMNVEV (reference sequence). V was pared by 3 bases and J by 2 bases, with 14 bases between.

The chain employs TRBV28 and TRBJ2-1; D ambiguous. The germline V gene encodes CDR1 MDHEN and CDR2 SYDVKM. V was cut by 5 bases and J by 2 bases, with 16 bases left in between. This CDR3 has 16 amino acids. In DNA, the CDR3 is TGTGCCAGCAGTCTCAGGCCGACAAGCACCTACAATGAGCAGTTCTTC. It yields the protein CASSLRPTSTYNEQFF.

This clonotype was counted a few times. V is TRBV5-1 and J is TRBJ1-1; D is unresolved. Looked up from germline, CDR1 is SGHRS and CDR2 is YFSETQ. There are 13 residues in the CDR3. Deletions cut 2 bases from V and 3 bases from J, with 8 bases between. CDR3 loop: CASSFGLYTEAFF. The DNA for the CDR3 is TGCGCCAGCAGCTTCGGGCTTTACACTGAAGCTTTCTTT.

This chain links TRBV25-1 with TRBJ2-4, with TRBD2 matching 7 bases. This CDR3 is built from 14 residues. Germline loops: CDR1 MGHDK, CDR2 SYGVNS. Trimming removed 4 bases from V and 4 bases from J; junction bases left unmatched: 4. The CDR3 spells CASSVGGSKNIQYF. CDR3 DNA: TGTGCCAGCAGTGTGGGGGGGAGTAAAAACATTCAGTACTTC.

The V call is TRBV12-3 or TRBV12-4, the J call TRBJ1-4, with TRBD1 as a possible D gene (5 bases). This CDR3 is 16 amino acids long. V shed 2 bases and J shed 6 bases, with 16 bases lying between them. CDR3 DNA sequence: TGTGCCAGCAGTTTAATCGGGGCAGGCTCGGATGAAAAACTGTTTTTT. It is translated as CASSLIGAGSDEKLFF.

Only one count was recorded for this clonotype. The J gene is TRBJ2-7, the V gene TRBV20-1; tentative D call: TRBD2 (5 bases). The V and J ends lost 0 bases and 1 base respectively, with 13 bases between them. The CDR3 is 15 amino acids. CDR1 and CDR2 (germline): DFQATT, SNEGSKA (reference sequence). CDR3 sequence (DNA): TGCAGTGCTAGAGATGGAGGCAAGGGTTCCTACGAGCAGTACTTC. Its protein is CSARDGGKGSYEQYF.

This clonotype came up a few times. The chain carries TRBV5-5 and TRBJ2-2, with D tentatively TRBD2 (6 bases). The CDR3 consists of 15 residues. From germline, CDR1 is SGHKS and CDR2 YYEKEE (reference sequence). The V end was cut by 0 bases, the J end by 8 bases, with 14 bases between. The CDR3 is CASSLEQRDWGELFF. The DNA for the CDR3 is TGTGCCAGCAGCTTGGAACAAAGGGACTGGGGGGAGCTGTTTTTT. Variable domain in full (rest from reference TRBV5-5 and TRBJ2-2): DAGVTQSPTHLIKTRGQQVTLRCSPISGHKSVSWYQQVLGQGPQFIFQYYEKEERGRGNFPDRFSARQFPNYSSELNVNALLLGDSALYLCASSLEQRDWGELFFGEGSRLTVL.

A few counts support this clonotype. This chain uses TRBV6-1 with TRBJ2-3, with 9 bases matching TRBD2. The CDR3 is made up of 14 amino acids. After removal of 5 bases from V and 2 bases from J, the junction contained 2 bases not matched to a gene. Per the germline V gene, CDR1 is MNHNS and CDR2 is SASEGT. CDR3 DNA sequence: TGTGCCAGCAGTCCTAGCGGGATCACAGATACGCAGTATTTT. It is translated as CASSPSGITDTQYF.

This clonotype was seen a handful of times. The gene calls are TRBV5-1 and TRBJ2-7; D unresolved. CDR1 SGHRS and CDR2 YFSETQ come from the germline V gene. The CDR3 is made up of 17 amino acids. V lost 4 bases to trimming and J lost 6 bases, with 26 bases between them. This CDR3 reads CASSIRTATTSTTEQYF. CDR3 nucleotide sequence: TGCGCCAGCAGCATACGGACCGCTACTACGTCTACTACCGAGCAGTACTTC.